Each of the 18 T cell receptor beta chains below was sequenced from the same sample in a study of control samples from healthy donors and cancer patients. Using immunoSEQ multiplex PCR, the repertoire was profiled, and TCRdb retains in-frame clones only, with some absent. This table has 120,000 or so clones, about 95% appearing once. The material sequenced was blood. These receptors came from a man under 40 in good health.

V is TRBV6-1 and J is TRBJ2-5; D gene uncertain. Deletions cut 2 bases from V and 5 bases from J, with 9 bases between. The CDR3 spans 13 residues. The germline V gene has CDR1 MNHNS and CDR2 SASEGT. In nucleotides, the CDR3 is TGTGCCAGCAGTGAAAGGACCCGGGAGACCCAGTACTTC. Protein: CASSERTRETQYF.

This sequence joins TRBV7-9 and TRBJ2-1; D could derive from TRBD1 or TRBD2 (6 bases each). V lost 5 bases, J lost 7 bases, and 21 bases lay in between. The CDR3 is made up of 16 amino acids. Germline V gene data show CDR1 as SEHNR and CDR2 as FQNEAQ (reference sequence). CDR3 DNA: TGTGCCAGCAGCCTAGGGGGACTTGGTCGAAGGAATGAGCAGTTCTTC. It encodes CASSLGGLGRRNEQFF. Full variable domain (rest looked up from reference TRBV7-9 and TRBJ2-1): DTGVSQNPRHKITKRGQNVTFRCDPISEHNRLYWYRQTLGQGPEFLTYFQNEAQLEKSRLLSDRFSAERPKGSFSTLEIQRTEQGDSAMYLCASSLGGLGRRNEQFFGPGTRLTVL.

V and J are TRBV3-1 (or the pseudogene TRBV3-2) and TRBJ2-7; D tentatively fits TRBD1 or TRBD2 (6 bases each). Trimming removed 1 base at V and 3 bases at J, with 19 bases between. The length of the CDR3 is 17 residues. CDR1 is LGHDT and CDR2 is YNNKEL in the germline V gene (reference sequence). CDR3 DNA: TGTGCCAGCAGCCAAGGCGGCAGGGCAGGGGAGGTCTACGAGCAGTACTTC. Residues: CASSQGGRAGEVYEQYF.

The chain's CDR3 is CASSLVPWEKWLQEQYF. The CDR3 region has the DNA TGTGCCAGCAGCTTAGTGCCCTGGGAGAAATGGCTTCAGGAGCAGTACTTC. V is TRBV11-3 and J is TRBJ2-7; weak D call: TRBD2 (5 bases). Germline assignment: CDR1 SGHNT and CDR2 YENEEA. The CDR3 sequence is 17 residues long. The V and J ends lost 1 base and 7 bases respectively, with 23 bases between them.

The chain carries TRBV6-5 and TRBJ1-2, with D possibly being TRBD1 (6 bases). The CDR3 has 14 amino acids. Germline loops: CDR1 MNHEY, CDR2 SVGAGI. Trimming took 1 base from V and 3 from J, leaving 9 bases between them. In nucleotides, the CDR3 is TGTGCCAGCAGTTACTACCCAGGGGACTATGGCTACACCTTC. Residues: CASSYYPGDYGYTF.

The V gene is TRBV2, the J gene TRBJ1-3, with a weak D call TRBD1 (6 bases). This CDR3 spans 15 amino acids. In germline, CDR1 is SNHLY, CDR2 FYNNEI. V was pared by 6 bases and J by 1 base, with 13 bases between. The CDR3: CASSSNTGSGNTIYF. DNA of the CDR3: TGTGCCAGCAGCTCCAACACAGGGTCTGGAAACACCATATATTTT. Full variable domain (remainder filled in from reference TRBV2 and TRBJ1-3): EPEVTQTPSHQVTQMGQEVILRCVPISNHLYFYWYRQILGQKVEFLVSFYNNEISEKSEIFDDQFSVERPDGSNFTLKIRSTKLEDSAMYFCASSSNTGSGNTIYFGEGSWLTVV.

This chain connects TRBV7-9 to TRBJ2-5, with D possibly being TRBD1 (5 bases). The CDR3 is 15 amino acids. V shed 1 base and J shed 5 bases, with 14 bases lying between them. Germline CDR1 reads SEHNR; CDR2 reads FQNEAQ (reference sequence). CDR3 protein: CASSLGDRGAETQYF. In DNA, the CDR3 is TGTGCCAGCAGCTTAGGAGACAGAGGAGCGGAGACCCAGTACTTC. Drawing the rest from reference TRBV7-9 and TRBJ2-5, the complete variable domain is DTGVSQNPRHKITKRGQNVTFRCDPISEHNRLYWYRQTLGQGPEFLTYFQNEAQLEKSRLLSDRFSAERPKGSFSTLEIQRTEQGDSAMYLCASSLGDRGAETQYFGPGTRLLVL.

The gene calls are TRBV3-1 (or the pseudogene TRBV3-2) and TRBJ2-3, with 15 bases identical to TRBD2. The germline V gene encodes CDR1 LGHDT and CDR2 YNNKEL (reference sequence). The CDR3 covers 19 residues. The V and J ends lost 5 bases and 1 base, in that order; junction bases with no gene match: 10. The CDR3 spells CASSARTSGGEACTDTQYF. As DNA, the CDR3 is TGTGCCAGCAGCGCGCGGACTAGCGGGGGGGAGGCCTGCACAGATACGCAGTATTTT.

J is TRBJ1-1 and V is TRBV14; D is undetermined. Between the trimmed V and J ends, which lost 5 bases and 6 bases, there was a span of 13 bases. Germline assignment: CDR1 SGHDN and CDR2 FVKESK. The CDR3 is made up of 13 amino acids. CDR3: CASSSQVRAEAFF. In DNA, the CDR3 is TGTGCCAGCAGCTCTCAGGTTAGGGCTGAAGCTTTCTTT.

This clone has only one observation. V gene TRBV5-1 combines with J gene TRBJ2-7; D is possibly TRBD2 (5 bases). The germline CDR1 and CDR2 sequences are SGHRS and YFSETQ. V lost 0 bases, J lost 6 bases, and 10 bases lay in between. This CDR3 contains 13 residues. CDR3: CASSLVSGSEQYF. The CDR3 region has the DNA TGCGCCAGCAGCTTGGTTTCGGGGAGCGAGCAGTACTTC.

The V gene is TRBV27, the J gene TRBJ2-3, with D possibly matching TRBD1 (5 bases). The V and J ends lost 6 bases and 5 bases respectively, with 9 bases between them. CDR1 is MNHEY, CDR2 SMNVEV, per germline (reference sequence). The CDR3 contains 12 residues. CDR3 sequence (DNA): TGTGCCAGCAGGCAGGGCGGAGATACGCAGTATTTT. Encoded protein: CASRQGGDTQYF.

The chain links TRBV4-1 to TRBJ1-4, with 7 bases matching TRBD1. The CDR3 runs 17 residues. V was pared by 0 bases and J by 10 bases, with 14 bases of the junction left unmatched. Germline CDR1 and CDR2: MGHRA and YSYEKL. This CDR3 is CASSQEDLGGALGKLFF. The DNA for the CDR3 is TGCGCCAGCAGCCAAGAGGATTTAGGGGGCGCACTTGGAAAACTGTTTTTT.

This chain links TRBV6-6 with TRBJ2-1; 8 positions match TRBD2. The CDR3 covers 16 residues. Looked up from germline, CDR1 is MNHNY and CDR2 is SVGAGI (reference sequence). The trim removed 0 bases at V and 6 bases at J, leaving 7 bases unmatched. The CDR3 sequence is CASSYSPSGGSNEQFF. CDR3 DNA sequence: TGTGCCAGCAGTTACTCGCCCAGCGGGGGCTCCAATGAGCAGTTCTTC.

V is TRBV5-6 and J is TRBJ2-5; 10 bases line up with TRBD1. With 4 bases clipped from V and 7 bases from J, the junction kept 10 bases outside the gene matches. This CDR3 region has 15 residues. Germline assignment: CDR1 SGHDT and CDR2 YYEEEE. This chain's CDR3 is CASSTYDRGQGTQYF. For the CDR3, the DNA is TGTGCCAGCAGCACCTACGACAGGGGGCAGGGGACCCAGTACTTC.

CDR3 coding DNA: TGTGCCAGCAGCCTAACCGGGGGCACAGATACGCAGTATTTT. It translates to CASSLTGGTDTQYF. V and J are TRBV6-2 or TRBV6-3 and TRBJ2-3; D is possibly TRBD2 (5 bases). Trimming left V 6 bases short and J 1 base short, with 11 bases between. This CDR3 has 14 residues. CDR1 and CDR2 (germline): MNHEY, SVGEGT.

This chain links TRBV28 with TRBJ1-2; the match to TRBD1 covers 8 bases. The CDR3 is 13 amino acids. V shed 6 bases and J 5 bases; nucleotides not matched to a gene: 5. Per germline, CDR1 MDHEN and CDR2 SYDVKM. CDR3 amino acids: CASSPDRVYGYTF. CDR3 DNA sequence: TGTGCCAGCAGCCCGGACAGGGTTTATGGCTACACCTTC.

This sequence joins TRBV7-8 and TRBJ2-7, with 11 bases that match TRBD1. The CDR3 consists of 16 residues. Per the germline V gene, CDR1 is SGHVS and CDR2 is FQNEAQ. V lost 4 bases and J lost 2; bases outside the gene matches: 7. CDR3 residues: CASSSNRDRGAYEQYF. CDR3 DNA: TGTGCCAGCAGCTCGAACCGGGACAGGGGGGCCTACGAGCAGTACTTC.

This sequence joins TRBV18 and TRBJ2-7; TRBD1 is a possible D gene (6 bases). CDR1 is KGHSH, CDR2 LQKENI, per germline. The ends were cut back, 3 bases at V and 2 bases at J, with 14 bases in the middle. The CDR3 has 15 residues. CDR3 nucleotides: TGTGCCAGCTCACCCTCCGGCAGGGGCCCCTACGAGCAGTACTTC. Protein sequence: CASSPSGRGPYEQYF.